A single sample gave rise to the 23 T cell receptor beta chains below, sequenced in a study of T cell repertoires in cytomegalovirus infection. TCRdb ran MiXCR on the reads and lists one entry per CDR3 protein. The sample comprises 380,000 or so distinct CDR3 sequences, about 35% of which are singletons, and 13% rests with the top ten. These TCRs are of unknown antigen specificity. The material was cultured PBMCs, obtained from culture after CMV antigen stimulation. These receptors all come from a human donor in good health (CMV status not recorded). Some clones in this sample may be carry-over from other donors' samples.

This clonotype was seen more than once but under ten times. The chain is built from TRBV6-5 and TRBJ2-1; a possible D gene is TRBD2 (6 bases). Trimming cost V 5 bases and J 7 bases, with 18 bases left between them. The CDR3 covers 15 residues. CDR1 MNHEY and CDR2 SVGAGI come from the germline V gene. The CDR3 sequence: CASSQDYGQGNEQFF. The CDR3, as DNA: TGTGCCAGCAGTCAGGACTACGGGCAAGGGAATGAGCAGTTCTTC.

The chain uses TRBV20-1 and TRBJ2-5; 9 nucleotides agree with TRBD2. Germline loops: CDR1 DFQATT, CDR2 SNEGSKA (reference sequence). The trim removed 4 bases at V and 3 bases at J, leaving 12 bases unmatched. This CDR3 comprises 16 residues. CDR3 residues: CSATPTSGYSKETQYF. CDR3 sequence (DNA): TGCAGTGCTACCCCGACTAGCGGATACAGTAAAGAGACCCAGTACTTC.

The sample holds a few counts of this clonotype. The CDR3 DNA follows: TGTGCCAGCAGCTTAGGGCCATTCACCGGGGAGCTGTTTTTT. Amino acid sequence: CASSLGPFTGELFF. The chain recombines TRBV7-2 with TRBJ2-2; no clear D gene. Germline V gene sequence: CDR1 SGHTA, CDR2 FQGNSA. CDR3 size: 14 residues. The V and J ends lost 1 base and 4 bases respectively, with 7 bases between them.

The chain couples TRBV7-2 to TRBJ2-3; D unresolved. Trimming took off 6 bases at V and 3 bases at J, with 13 bases between the two ends. The CDR3 is 14 residues long. Germline CDR1 is SGHTA and CDR2 is FQGNSA. The CDR3 DNA reads TGTGCCAGCAGGGCTAGGTTGGGTACAGATACGCAGTATTTT. Its translation is CASRARLGTDTQYF.

The rearrangement uses TRBV4-1 and TRBJ2-3; 8 bases agree with TRBD2. V lost 0 bases and J lost 6; bases outside the gene matches: 11. The CDR3 sequence is 17 residues long. In germline, CDR1 is MGHRA, CDR2 YSYEKL. The CDR3 sequence: CASSQEGPGLVLDTQYF. In DNA form, the CDR3 reads TGCGCCAGCAGCCAAGAGGGCCCGGGACTAGTCCTCGATACGCAGTATTTT.

The chain recombines TRBV27 with TRBJ2-5, with D possibly being TRBD1 (6 bases). Germline V gives CDR1 MNHEY, CDR2 SMNVEV (reference sequence). The CDR3 has 16 residues. With 7 bases removed from V and 5 bases from J, the gap between germline ends came to 23 bases. The CDR3 region has the DNA TGTGCCAGCAAGGAGGAGACAGGAGGATATCGGGAGACCCAGTACTTC. This sequence encodes CASKEETGGYRETQYF.

This CDR3 is CASSFGLAGYEQYV. CDR3 nucleotide sequence: TGTGCCAGCAGCTTCGGACTAGCGGGATACGAGCAGTACGTC. The rearrangement uses TRBV11-2 and TRBJ2-7; the match to TRBD2 covers 12 bases. The CDR3 is 14 residues long. Looked up from germline, CDR1 is SGHAT and CDR2 is FQNNGV. The junction had 1 base not matched to a gene; V was cut back by 3 bases and J by 4 bases.

This clonotype was seen more than once but under ten times. The chain recombines TRBV19 with TRBJ1-5; D possibly corresponds to TRBD1 (6 bases). V dropped 8 bases and J dropped 4 bases, with 21 bases sitting between them. Germline V gene data show CDR1 as LNHDA and CDR2 as SQIVND (reference sequence). There are 16 residues in the CDR3. The CDR3 loop is CASDKTGSIRNQPQHF. The CDR3 DNA reads TGTGCCAGTGACAAAACAGGGTCCATCCGGAATCAGCCCCAGCATTTT.

This clonotype has just a few counts. The J gene is TRBJ2-5, the V gene TRBV6-2 or TRBV6-3, with D perhaps assigned TRBD1 or TRBD2 (6 bases each). Trimming left V 7 bases short and J 5 bases short, with 14 bases between. Germline CDR1 and CDR2: MNHEY and SVGEGT. The CDR3 contains 13 residues. This CDR3 reads CASTRRGGETQYF. The CDR3 coding sequence is TGTGCCAGCACCCGACGAGGGGGGGAGACCCAGTACTTC.

The gene calls are TRBV19 and TRBJ1-3, with D possibly being TRBD1 (6 bases). Trimming removed 3 bases from V and 7 bases from J, with 19 bases in between. This CDR3 is 16 amino acids long. Germline V gene lookup returns CDR1 LNHDA and CDR2 SQIVND (reference sequence). The CDR3 spells CASSIVAGRGGNTIYF. The CDR3 region has the DNA TGTGCCAGTAGTATCGTCGCGGGCAGGGGTGGTAACACCATATATTTT.

This clonotype was seen a handful of times. Possible read error: a much larger clone is one base away. The V and J genes are TRBV12-3 or TRBV12-4 and TRBJ1-1; 7 nucleotides align to TRBD1. This CDR3 contains 14 residues. J gave up 3 bases and V 6 bases, and 7 bases lay outside the gene matches. CDR3 sequence (DNA): TGTGCCAGCAGCCTCGGGACAGCGCACACTGAAGCTTTCTTT. The encoded protein is CASSLGTAHTEAFF.

This clonotype came up a few times. The rearrangement links TRBV7-2 to TRBJ2-4; TRBD1 matches at 7 bases. This CDR3 spans 15 amino acids. The germline gives CDR1 SGHTA, CDR2 FQGNSA. The ends lost 5 bases at V and 5 bases at J; junction bases unmatched: 9. CDR3 loop: CASSLPTGVQNIQYF. CDR3 DNA sequence: TGTGCCAGCAGCCTTCCTACAGGGGTGCAAAACATTCAGTACTTC.

V and J are TRBV7-4 and TRBJ2-1; D gene uncertain. Trimming cost V 4 bases and J 6 bases, with 19 bases left between them. The CDR3 is 16 residues long. Germline V CDR1 and CDR2: SGHVT, SQSDAQ. CDR3 in DNA: TGTGCCAGCAGCTCCTCTAGTGTCCCTCAAGGCAATGAGCAGTTCTTC. It translates to CASSSSSVPQGNEQFF.

This chain joins TRBV12-3 or TRBV12-4 and TRBJ1-2; D is undetermined. The CDR3 has 13 amino acids. Trimming took off 4 bases at V and 4 bases at J, with 10 bases between the two ends. The CDR3 DNA sequence: TGTGCCAGCAGTTCCCCAAAGATCTATGGCTACACCTTC. Protein: CASSSPKIYGYTF.

This sequence joins TRBV5-1 and TRBJ2-1; the D call may be TRBD1 or TRBD2 (6 bases each). V was pared by 7 bases and J by 8 bases, with 22 bases between. The CDR3 is 15 amino acids. Germline V CDR1 and CDR2: SGHRS, YFSETQ. The CDR3 nucleotides read TGCGCCAGCCTCACAGGGCGGGGCCCTGGTGATGAGCAGTTCTTC. Its protein product is CASLTGRGPGDEQFF.

This clonotype came up once. The rearrangement joins TRBV10-3 to TRBJ1-2; D gene unclear. This CDR3 contains 13 residues. The germline gives CDR1 ENHRY, CDR2 SYGVKD. Trimming removed 3 bases at V and 2 bases at J, with 7 bases between. The CDR3 bases are TGTGCCATCAGTGATAACCGGAACTATGGCTACACCTTC. Amino acid sequence: CAISDNRNYGYTF.

This clonotype was detected a few times. This chain connects TRBV27 to TRBJ1-2, with D uncertain. V was pared by 6 bases and J by 3 bases, with 11 bases between. This CDR3 is 13 amino acids long. The germline gives CDR1 MNHEY, CDR2 SMNVEV (reference sequence). In nucleotides, the CDR3 is TGTGCCAGCAGCCCGATTGGCGACTATGGCTACACCTTC. Residues: CASSPIGDYGYTF.

The chain employs TRBV11-2 and TRBJ1-1, with no clear D. There are 14 residues in the CDR3. The V and J ends lost 1 base and 0 bases respectively, with 6 bases between them. Per germline, CDR1 SGHAT and CDR2 FQNNGV. The CDR3 region is CASSLADMNTEAFF. DNA for the CDR3: TGTGCCAGCAGCTTAGCCGACATGAACACTGAAGCTTTCTTT.

In this sample, this clonotype turned up a few times. This chain links TRBV6-2 or TRBV6-3 with TRBJ2-1; 7 positions match TRBD2. Germline loops: CDR1 MNHEY, CDR2 SVGEGT. The CDR3 covers 15 residues. The V gene end was trimmed by 3 bases and the J gene end by 8 bases; junction bases not matched to a gene: 10. For the CDR3, the DNA is TGTGCCAGCAGTTATCGCGGGCGGGAGTATGATGAGCAGTTCTTC. Residues: CASSYRGREYDEQFF.

The J gene is TRBJ2-7, the V gene TRBV27; TRBD1 or TRBD2 may be the D gene (8 bases each). V was cut by 9 bases and J by 5 bases, with 32 bases left in between. CDR3 length equals 18 residues. Germline CDR1 is MNHEY and CDR2 is SMNVEV (reference sequence). CDR3 in amino acids: CARETVAGGFRRGHEQYF. The CDR3 coding sequence is TGTGCCAGGGAGACTGTCGCGGGAGGTTTTCGCAGGGGGCACGAGCAGTACTTC.

CDR3 sequence: CASSQELGNYEQYV. In DNA, the CDR3 is TGCGCCAGCAGCCAAGAATTAGGGAACTACGAGCAGTACGTC. The rearrangement uses TRBV4-3 and TRBJ2-7; D unresolved. The CDR3 runs to 14 residues. The V and J ends lost 0 bases and 3 bases respectively, with 9 bases between them. Germline lookup yields CDR1 LGHNA and CDR2 YSLEER.

A few counts support this clonotype. The chain is built from TRBV7-8 and TRBJ2-3, with D perhaps matching TRBD1 (6 bases). Trimming took off 3 bases at V and 6 bases at J, with 10 bases between the two ends. CDR3 length: 13 residues. In germline, CDR1 is SGHVS, CDR2 FQNEAQ. The CDR3 region is CASSLVGADTQYF. DNA for the CDR3: TGTGCCAGCAGCTTGGTGGGGGCGGATACGCAGTATTTT.

In its sample, this clonotype was seen a few times. The CDR3 protein is CASSLGTGGGYEQYF. In DNA form, the CDR3 reads TGTGCCAGCAGCTTAGGGACAGGGGGGGGCTACGAGCAGTACTTC. This chain links TRBV7-6 with TRBJ2-7; 10 bases line up with TRBD1. The CDR3 totals 15 residues. V shed 1 base and J 3 bases; nucleotides not matched to a gene: 3. Per germline, CDR1 SGHVS and CDR2 FNYEAQ.